The next 15 T cell receptor beta chains were all read from a single sample in a study of beta chain features in type 1 diabetes. Reverse transcription of all isolated RNA meant that expressed TCRB transcripts were sequenced. The method was immunoSEQ multiplex PCR; TCRdb's version includes in-frame clones alone and lacks a portion of them. The data contain about 620,000 clones, 15% of them seen just once; the ten biggest clones take up more than 0.08%. What was sequenced was naive CD4+ T cells from blood. Every receptor here comes from a man aged 18-30 years in good health.

The rearrangement links TRBV9 to TRBJ2-1; D is ambiguous. In germline, CDR1 is SGDLS, CDR2 YYNGEE. This CDR3 contains 16 residues. V was cut by 0 bases and J by 2 bases, with 12 bases left in between. The CDR3 region has the DNA TGTGCCAGCAGCGTAGTGGTGGGGTCCACCTACAATGAGCAGTTCTTC. As protein: CASSVVVGSTYNEQFF.

The rearrangement uses TRBV28 and TRBJ1-2, with a possible D match to TRBD1 (5 bases). Germline-derived CDR1 and CDR2 are MDHEN and SYDVKM. The CDR3 runs 15 residues. V was trimmed by 5 bases and J by 4 bases, leaving 17 bases between them. The CDR3 nucleotides read TGTGCCAGCAGTACCTTCGGGGCCGCCTCCTATGGCTACACCTTC. It codes for CASSTFGAASYGYTF.

In its sample, this clone was seen a few times. The V and J genes are TRBV5-1 and TRBJ1-4; no clear D gene. Germline V lookup: CDR1 SGHRS, CDR2 YFSETQ. The CDR3 has 15 amino acids. Trimming cost V 2 bases and J 8 bases, with 16 bases left between them. In DNA form, the CDR3 reads TGCGCCAGCAGCTTATTTGGCACCCTCGGAGAAAAACTGTTTTTT. Residues: CASSLFGTLGEKLFF.

The chain employs TRBV25-1 and TRBJ1-1; TRBD1 is a possible D gene (6 bases). The CDR3 runs to 15 residues. V shed 4 bases and J shed 4 bases, with 16 bases lying between them. CDR1 and CDR2 (germline): MGHDK, SYGVNS. CDR3 sequence: CASSVFRGVGTEAFF. The CDR3 DNA reads as TGTGCCAGCAGTGTCTTCAGGGGAGTCGGCACTGAAGCTTTCTTT.

V gene TRBV18 combines with J gene TRBJ2-2; unclear D gene. CDR3 length: 13 residues. Germline V gene data show CDR1 as KGHSH and CDR2 as LQKENI. V gave up 3 bases and J gave up 5 bases, with 7 bases separating them. Here the CDR3 reads CASSPLQTGELFF. The CDR3 bases are TGTGCCAGCTCACCGTTGCAGACCGGGGAGCTGTTTTTT.

The chain recombines TRBV28 with TRBJ1-1; 7 nucleotides agree with TRBD1. The length of the CDR3 is 12 residues. CDR1 and CDR2 (germline): MDHEN, SYDVKM. The junction had 3 bases not matched to a gene; V was cut back by 6 bases and J by 5 bases. The CDR3: CASSPQGTEAFF. CDR3 nucleotide sequence: TGTGCCAGCAGCCCACAGGGGACTGAAGCTTTCTTT.

This clone was counted only a few times. The rearrangement uses TRBV11-2 and TRBJ2-5; D possibly matches TRBD1 or TRBD2 (5 bases each). CDR1 SGHAT and CDR2 FQNNGV come from the germline V gene. Trimming left V 1 base short and J 4 bases short, with 7 bases between. The CDR3 is made up of 13 amino acids. The DNA for the CDR3 is TGTGCCAGCAGCTTAGGGGGGACAGAGACCCAGTACTTC. Protein sequence: CASSLGGTETQYF.

J is TRBJ2-2 and V is TRBV19, with a possible D match to TRBD1 (5 bases). Per the germline V gene, CDR1 is LNHDA and CDR2 is SQIVND (reference sequence). V lost 3 bases, J lost 3 bases, and 14 bases lay in between. The CDR3 loop spans 16 amino acids. The CDR3 region is CASSMARVVDTGELFF. The CDR3 DNA follows: TGTGCCAGTAGTATGGCCAGGGTGGTGGACACCGGGGAGCTGTTTTTT.

This clone showed up just a few times. This chain links TRBV4-3 with TRBJ2-6; the D is unclear. The germline gives CDR1 LGHNA, CDR2 YSLEER. V was shortened by 0 bases and J by 3 bases, with 9 bases between the two germline ends. CDR3 length equals 16 residues. This chain's CDR3 is CASSQDLLFGANVLTF. The CDR3 nucleotides are TGCGCCAGCAGCCAAGATCTTTTATTTGGGGCCAACGTCCTGACTTTC.

There are a few counts of this clone. This chain joins TRBV27 and TRBJ2-1; D perhaps matches TRBD1 (5 bases). This CDR3 is 13 amino acids long. Germline CDR1 reads MNHEY; CDR2 reads SMNVEV (reference sequence). Trimming stripped 7 bases from V and 1 base from J, with 8 bases between. The CDR3 DNA sequence: TGTGCCAGCACCAGGGCGTCCTACAATGAGCAGTTCTTC. Translating it yields CASTRASYNEQFF.

This clone was picked up a small number of times. The chain employs TRBV7-2 and TRBJ2-3; TRBD2 is a possible D gene (6 bases). The CDR3 has 14 residues. Between the trimmed V and J ends, which lost 1 base and 2 bases, there was a span of 7 bases. CDR1 is SGHTA and CDR2 is FQGNSA in the germline V gene. The CDR3: CASSLGLDTDTQYF. CDR3 DNA sequence: TGTGCCAGCAGCTTAGGACTAGACACAGATACGCAGTATTTT.

The chain combines TRBV2 with TRBJ2-7; 11 bases are shared with TRBD2. Germline V CDR1 and CDR2: SNHLY, FYNNEI. Unmatched junction bases numbered 10, after V lost 6 bases and J lost 6 bases. The CDR3 runs to 15 residues. The chain's CDR3 is CASSLLAGVAGEQYF. The CDR3 coding sequence is TGTGCCAGCAGCCTACTAGCGGGAGTTGCGGGCGAGCAGTACTTC.

The sample holds a few counts of this clone. This sequence joins TRBV25-1 and TRBJ1-5; the match to TRBD1 covers 7 bases. Unmatched junction bases numbered 4, after V lost 3 bases and J lost 2 bases. The CDR3 is 15 residues long. Looked up from germline, CDR1 is MGHDK and CDR2 is SYGVNS. CDR3 DNA: TGTGCCAGCAGTGAGACAGGGAAAGGCAATCAGCCCCAGCATTTT. This codes for CASSETGKGNQPQHF.

The J gene is TRBJ2-1, the V gene TRBV7-9; TRBD2 matches at 7 bases. This CDR3 spans 18 amino acids. Germline loops: CDR1 SEHNR, CDR2 FQNEAQ (reference sequence). The V and J ends lost 2 bases and 4 bases, in that order; junction bases with no gene match: 14. The CDR3 DNA sequence: TGTGCCAGCAGCTTACTCCCGGTGGGAGCGGGATTTTACAATGAGCAGTTCTTC. Translating gives CASSLLPVGAGFYNEQFF.

The sample holds a few counts of this clone. The rearrangement links TRBV21-1 to TRBJ2-7; the table gives TRBD1 as D, unverified against the DNA. TRBV21-1 is a listed pseudogene. This CDR3 comprises 18 residues. DNA of the CDR3: TGTGCCAGCAGCATCCTAGGGTCCTTAAACAGGGACTCCTACGAGCAGTACTTC. Its translation is CASSILGSLNRDSYEQYF.